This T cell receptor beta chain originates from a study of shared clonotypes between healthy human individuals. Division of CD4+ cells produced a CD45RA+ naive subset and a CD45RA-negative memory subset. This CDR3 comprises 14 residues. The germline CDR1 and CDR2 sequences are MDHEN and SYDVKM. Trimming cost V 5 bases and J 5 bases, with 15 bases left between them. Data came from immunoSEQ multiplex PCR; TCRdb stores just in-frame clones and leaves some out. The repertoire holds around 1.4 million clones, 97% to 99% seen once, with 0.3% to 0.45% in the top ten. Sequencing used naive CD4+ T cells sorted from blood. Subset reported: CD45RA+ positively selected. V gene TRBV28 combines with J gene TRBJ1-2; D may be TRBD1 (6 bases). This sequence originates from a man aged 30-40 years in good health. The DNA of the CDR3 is TGTGCCAGCAGTGGGCGGACAGCTTTTTATGGCTACACCTTC. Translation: CASSGRTAFYGYTF.